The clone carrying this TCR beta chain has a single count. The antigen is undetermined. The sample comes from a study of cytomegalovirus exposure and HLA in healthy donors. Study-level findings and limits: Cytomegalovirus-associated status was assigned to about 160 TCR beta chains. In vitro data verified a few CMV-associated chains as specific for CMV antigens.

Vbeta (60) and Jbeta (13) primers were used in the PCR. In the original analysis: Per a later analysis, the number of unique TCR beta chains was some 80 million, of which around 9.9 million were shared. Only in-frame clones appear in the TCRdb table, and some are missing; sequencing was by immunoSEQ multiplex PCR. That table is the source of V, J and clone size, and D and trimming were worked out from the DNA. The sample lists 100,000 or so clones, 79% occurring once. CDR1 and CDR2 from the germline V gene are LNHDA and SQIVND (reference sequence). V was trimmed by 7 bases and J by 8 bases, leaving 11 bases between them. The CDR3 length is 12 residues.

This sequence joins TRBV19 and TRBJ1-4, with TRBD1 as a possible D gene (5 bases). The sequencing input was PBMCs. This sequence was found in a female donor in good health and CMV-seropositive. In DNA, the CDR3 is TGTGCCAGTACCCGTTCAGGGGAAAAACTGTTTTTT. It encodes CASTRSGEKLFF.